This T cell receptor beta chain was sequenced in a study of response to subunit inactivated influenza vaccine. One entry per CDR3 protein results from TCRdb running MiXCR on the RT-PCR reads. Here the sample spans under 500,000 distinct CDR3 sequences, approximately 10% being singletons. The CDR3 extends over 14 amino acids. Germline CDR1 reads SGHRS; CDR2 reads YFSETQ. Deletions cut 0 bases from V and 5 bases from J, with 11 bases between. The chain employs TRBV5-1 and TRBJ2-5; no firm D call. The specimen comprised PBMCs from blood, sampled 40 to 50 days after vaccination. The TCR was taken from a man over 45 who received an inactivated influenza vaccine. The CDR3 sequence is CASSLGWVGETQYF. The CDR3 DNA is TGCGCCAGCAGCTTGGGGTGGGTCGGGGAGACCCAGTACTTC.